One T cell receptor (beta chain) is described in this entry. Its cognate antigen has yet to be identified. Per-base quality was not reported, and no clone a single base away is much larger than it. The CDR3 contains 16 residues, cysteine and phenylalanine counted. Of the read, only the CDR3 DNA is kept; its 48 bases are in frame from base 1. The junction carries 21 bases between V and J, which are trimmed by 6 bases and 4 bases respectively. CDR1 and CDR2 (MNHEY, SMNVEV) derive from the germline V gene (reference sequence). This specimen belongs to a study of blood T cells in healthy people across ages (dated by TCRdb to between 2015 and 2017). Study-wide context: In model experiments, template switching captured roughly one uniquely barcoded TCR beta cDNA molecule for every two T cells. The study measured age-related changes in TCR beta repertoire diversity using deep sequencing normalized with unique cDNA molecular identifiers. To avoid experimental bias, donors of different ages were distributed randomly across sequencing lanes. The donors were split into four age groups: young (average 16 years), middle-aged (39), aged (more than 60) and long-lived (roughly 88). Using the same blood draw, the study looked at two additional independent replicas of 1 million unique cDNA reads for two donors, one aged 18 to 30 and the other aged 80 or older.

Donors were approximately 42 systemically healthy Caucasian individuals from Russia aged 6 to 90 years. Each donor gave about 11 milliliters of peripheral blood, drawn into EDTA-treated Vacutainer tubes. Ficoll-Paque density-gradient centrifugation was used to isolate PBMCs, with at least 7 million per sample. Total RNA was extracted from PBMCs with Trizol reagent, with at least 6 micrograms obtained per sample. The percentages of naive CD45RAhigh/CD27high T cells were determined by flow cytometry on a PBMC aliquot from every donor. The method was 5' RACE. Data came from an Illumina HiSeq 2500. The second PCR ran for roughly 6 to 11 cycles and used a J-beta primer mix along with a sample-barcoded 5' primer. A unique molecular identifier was introduced onto each TCR beta cDNA molecule by a template-switch 5' adaptor carrying 12 random nucleotides. Each sample yielded at least 2.5 million CDR3-containing paired-end reads. First-strand cDNA synthesis was performed from all RNA using the Mint cDNA synthesis kit, with priming by a TRBC-specific oligonucleotide. Following uracil-DNA glycosylase treatment, all cDNA underwent a first 18-cycle PCR with the universal primers M1SS and BC2_uni_R. The original methods were these. Normalization of each sample was performed by random selection of 1 million high-quality reads, each carrying a distinct molecular identifier. Reads with shared molecular identifiers were discarded instead of being binned into consensus sequences. MiTCR, run with a Q25 quality threshold and the strictest error-elimination algorithm, handled CDR3 identification, clonotype clustering and error correction. A nonparametric unseen species model using Euler transformation provided a lower-bound estimate of total TCR beta diversity. Starting from the raw public reads, TCRdb applied fastp trimming at Q25, assembled clones with MiXCR and retained in-frame beta chains. Rows matching on CDR3 protein sequence are summarized as one entry with the most common DNA and genes. The V and J calls and clone size are TCRdb's, not the authors'. The sample contains more than 700,000 distinct CDR3 sequences, about half of them found a single time. The top ten constitute around 18% of the sample.

Study-wide conclusions, independent of this receptor: Since profiling was done on bulk unsorted PBMCs, naive and antigen-experienced compartments could not be conclusively compared. As age increased, observed TCR beta diversity per million T cells dropped in a roughly linear way, and a significant reduction was already evident by age 40. Observed TCR beta diversity correlated strongly with the percentage of naive T cells measured by flow cytometry. Estimates of total diversity based on one million sequenced T cells were considered lower bounds and underestimates. Donor CMV infection status was unknown, potentially confounding age-related changes in expanded clonotypes. Compared with the aged group, more naive CD4+ T cells, fewer expanded clones and increased TCR diversity were shown by the long-lived group, suggesting age selection.

Sequenced input: blood. The receptor chain draws on TRBV27 and TRBJ1-2; the D gene remains uncertain. This receptor was taken from a man older than 75 in good health. The CDR3 region reads CASSPTGGDQIYGYTF. The sequenced DNA: TGTGCCAGCAGCCCGACCGGCGGGGATCAGATCTATGGCTACACCTTC.